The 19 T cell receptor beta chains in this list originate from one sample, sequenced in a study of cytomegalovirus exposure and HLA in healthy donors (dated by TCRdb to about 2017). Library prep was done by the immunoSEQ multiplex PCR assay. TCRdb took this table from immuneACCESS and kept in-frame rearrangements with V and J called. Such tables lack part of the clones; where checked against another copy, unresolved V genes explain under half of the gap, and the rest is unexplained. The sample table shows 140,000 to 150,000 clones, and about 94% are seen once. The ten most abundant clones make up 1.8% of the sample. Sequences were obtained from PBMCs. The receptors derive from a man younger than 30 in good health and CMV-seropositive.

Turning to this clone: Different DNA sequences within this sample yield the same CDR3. DNA of the CDR3: TGCAGCGCGTGGGAAGGGGGTCCCGGACTAGCGGGGATCGGGACCCAGTACTTC. This sequence encodes CSAWEGGPGLAGIGTQYF. This chain connects TRBV29-1 to TRBJ2-5, with 12 bases aligning to TRBD2. CDR1 and CDR2 (germline): SQVTM, ANQGSEA. With 7 bases clipped from V and 7 bases from J, the junction kept 22 bases outside the gene matches. CDR3 length: 18 amino acids.

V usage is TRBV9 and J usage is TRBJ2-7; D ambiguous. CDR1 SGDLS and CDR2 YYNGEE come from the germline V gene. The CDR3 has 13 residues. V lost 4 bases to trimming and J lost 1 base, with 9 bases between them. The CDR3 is CASSPPGSYEQYF. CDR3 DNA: TGTGCCAGCAGCCCTCCAGGTTCCTACGAGCAGTACTTC.

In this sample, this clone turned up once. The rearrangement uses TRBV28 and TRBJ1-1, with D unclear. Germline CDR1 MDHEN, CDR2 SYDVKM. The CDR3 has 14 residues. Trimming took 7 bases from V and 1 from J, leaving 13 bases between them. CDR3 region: CASTPGGGNTEAFF. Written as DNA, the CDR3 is TGTGCCAGCACCCCGGGCGGAGGGAACACTGAAGCTTTCTTT.

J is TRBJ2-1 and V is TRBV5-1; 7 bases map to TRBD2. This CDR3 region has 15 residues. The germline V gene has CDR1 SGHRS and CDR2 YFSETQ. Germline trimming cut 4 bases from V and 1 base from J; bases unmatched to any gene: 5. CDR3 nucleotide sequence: TGCGCCAGCAGCCTAACTAGCGTTTCCTACAATGAGCAGTTCTTC. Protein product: CASSLTSVSYNEQFF.

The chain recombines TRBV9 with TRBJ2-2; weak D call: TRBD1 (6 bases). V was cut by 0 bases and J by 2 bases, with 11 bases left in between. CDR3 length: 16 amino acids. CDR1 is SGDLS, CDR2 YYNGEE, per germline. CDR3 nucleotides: TGTGCCAGCAGCGTAGACAGGGCGGAAAACACCGGGGAGCTGTTTTTT. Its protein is CASSVDRAENTGELFF. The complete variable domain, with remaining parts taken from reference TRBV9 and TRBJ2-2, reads DSGVTQTPKHLITATGQRVTLRCSPRSGDLSVYWYQQSLDQGLQFLIQYYNGEERAKGNILERFSAQQFPDLHSELNLSSLELGDSALYFCASSVDRAENTGELFFGEGSRLTVL.

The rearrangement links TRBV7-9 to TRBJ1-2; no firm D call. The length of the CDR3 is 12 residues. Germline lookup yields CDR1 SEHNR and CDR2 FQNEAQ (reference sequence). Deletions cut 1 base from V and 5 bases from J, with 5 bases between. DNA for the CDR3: TGTGCCAGCAGCTTAGTTAATTATGGCTACACCTTC. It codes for CASSLVNYGYTF.

DNA for the CDR3: TGCGCCAGCAGGCGGAACTCCGGGACAGGGAAATCTGGGGCCAACGTCCTGACTTTC. This sequence encodes CASRRNSGTGKSGANVLTF. The J gene is TRBJ2-6, the V gene TRBV5-1, with 9 bases aligning to TRBD1. The CDR3 length is 19 residues. Germline V gene data show CDR1 as SGHRS and CDR2 as YFSETQ. V shed 5 bases, J shed 1 base, and the junction held 13 bases outside the gene matches.

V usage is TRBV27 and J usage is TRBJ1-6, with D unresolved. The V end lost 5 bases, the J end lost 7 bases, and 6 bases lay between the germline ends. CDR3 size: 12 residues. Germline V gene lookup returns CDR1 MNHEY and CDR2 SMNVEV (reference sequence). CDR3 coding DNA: TGTGCCAGCAGTGAACGGAATTCACCCCTCCACTTT. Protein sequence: CASSERNSPLHF.

CDR3 sequence: CASSSPASAGVPDTQYF. The CDR3 DNA is TGTGCCAGCAGTTCCCCGGCCTCAGCGGGAGTCCCAGATACGCAGTATTTT. J is TRBJ2-3 and V is TRBV13; TRBD2 matches at 8 bases. CDR1 PRHDT and CDR2 FYEKMQ come from the germline V gene (reference sequence). Trimming took 6 bases from V and 4 from J; bases not matched to a gene: 15. This CDR3 contains 17 residues.

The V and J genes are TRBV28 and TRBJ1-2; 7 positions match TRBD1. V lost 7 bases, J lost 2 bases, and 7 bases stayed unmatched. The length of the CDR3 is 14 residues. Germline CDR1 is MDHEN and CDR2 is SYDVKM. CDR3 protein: CASTPAGGNYGYTF. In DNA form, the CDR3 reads TGTGCCAGCACCCCCGCAGGGGGAAACTATGGCTACACCTTC.

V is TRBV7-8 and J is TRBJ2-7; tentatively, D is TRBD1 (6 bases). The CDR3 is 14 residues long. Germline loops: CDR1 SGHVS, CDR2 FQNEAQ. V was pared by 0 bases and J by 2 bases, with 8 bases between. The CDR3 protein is CASSLADSTYEQYF. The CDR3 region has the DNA TGTGCCAGCAGCTTAGCGGACAGTACCTACGAGCAGTACTTC.

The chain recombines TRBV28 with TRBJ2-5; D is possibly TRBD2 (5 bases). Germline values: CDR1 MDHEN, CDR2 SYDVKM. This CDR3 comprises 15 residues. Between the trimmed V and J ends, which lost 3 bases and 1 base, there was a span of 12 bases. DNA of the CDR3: TGTGCCAGCAGTTTTATGCCTAGCAGCCAAGAGACCCAGTACTTC. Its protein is CASSFMPSSQETQYF.

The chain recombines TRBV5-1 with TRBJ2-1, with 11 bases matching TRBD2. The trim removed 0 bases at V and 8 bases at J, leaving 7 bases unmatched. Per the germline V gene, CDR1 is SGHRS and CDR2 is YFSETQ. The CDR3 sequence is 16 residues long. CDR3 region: CASSLVTSGSIDEQFF. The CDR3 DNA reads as TGCGCCAGCAGCTTGGTCACTAGCGGGAGTATCGATGAGCAGTTCTTC.

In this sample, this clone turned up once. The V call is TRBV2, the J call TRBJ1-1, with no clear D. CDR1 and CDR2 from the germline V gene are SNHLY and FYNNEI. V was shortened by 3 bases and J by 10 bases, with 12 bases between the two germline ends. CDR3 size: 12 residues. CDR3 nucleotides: TGTGCCAGCAGTGAGTATCTAGGAGGAGCTTTCTTT. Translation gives CASSEYLGGAFF.

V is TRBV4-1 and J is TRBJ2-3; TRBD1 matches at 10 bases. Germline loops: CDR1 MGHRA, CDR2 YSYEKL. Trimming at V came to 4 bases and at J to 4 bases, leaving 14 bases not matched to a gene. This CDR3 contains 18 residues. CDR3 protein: CASSPHRGDRGRPDTQYF. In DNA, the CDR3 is TGCGCCAGCAGCCCTCATCGGGGTGACAGGGGGCGCCCAGATACGCAGTATTTT.

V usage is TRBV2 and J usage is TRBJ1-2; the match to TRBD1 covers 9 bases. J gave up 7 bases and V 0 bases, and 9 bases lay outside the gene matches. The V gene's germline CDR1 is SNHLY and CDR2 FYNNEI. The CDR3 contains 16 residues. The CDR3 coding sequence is TGTGCCAGCAGTGAAGCGATACAGGGGGCTTCGGTTGGCTACACCTTC. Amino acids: CASSEAIQGASVGYTF.

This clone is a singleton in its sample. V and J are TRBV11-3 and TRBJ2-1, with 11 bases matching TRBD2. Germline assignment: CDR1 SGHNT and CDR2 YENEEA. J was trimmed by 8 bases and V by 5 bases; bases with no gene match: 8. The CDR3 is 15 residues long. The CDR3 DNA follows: TGTGCCAGCAGCCTTAGACTAGCGGGGCGGGATGAGCAGTTCTTC. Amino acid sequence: CASSLRLAGRDEQFF.

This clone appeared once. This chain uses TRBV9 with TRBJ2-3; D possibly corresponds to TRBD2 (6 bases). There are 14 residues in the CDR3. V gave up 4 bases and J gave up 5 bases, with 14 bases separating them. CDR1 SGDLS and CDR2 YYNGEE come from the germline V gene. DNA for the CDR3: TGTGCCAGCAGCCCCTCCGCCGGGGGAGATACGCAGTATTTT. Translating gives CASSPSAGGDTQYF.

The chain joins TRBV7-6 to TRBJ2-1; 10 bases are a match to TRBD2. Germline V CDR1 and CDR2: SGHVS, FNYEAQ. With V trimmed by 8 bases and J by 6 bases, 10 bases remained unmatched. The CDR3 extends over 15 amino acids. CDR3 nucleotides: TGTGCCAGCTCTACTAGCGGGACGTGGGGCAATGAGCAGTTCTTC. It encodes CASSTSGTWGNEQFF.